These 7 T cell receptor beta chains were sequenced from one sample in a study of T cells in Graves' hyperthyroidism and ophthalmopathy (dated by TCRdb to about 2019). The protocol used for the library was multiplex PCR. These reads were obtained on an Illumina HiSeq 2000. The TCR beta CDR3 regions were amplified from RNA transcripts. For the first round of RT-PCR on the TCR CDR3, the HTBI primer set was used together with the Qiagen OneStep RT-PCR kit. Clones were called with MiXCR by TCRdb after fastp trimmed the public reads at Q25, and only in-frame beta chains were retained. Rows merge per CDR3 protein into single entries with the most common DNA and genes. In this sample the table shows about 210,000 distinct CDR3 sequences, 15% to 20% of which occur a single time. The ten largest clonotypes hold under 65% of the sample. Sequencing used blood. The receptors shown here come from a man aged 50 to 60 with Graves' hyperthyroidism.

This sequence joins TRBV20-1 and TRBJ2-7; the match to TRBD1 covers 8 bases. The CDR3 totals 14 residues. Germline loops: CDR1 DFQATT, CDR2 SNEGSKA (reference sequence). V lost 6 bases to trimming and J lost 0 bases; unmatched junction nucleotides: 7. The CDR3 coding sequence is TGCAGTGCCGTCCGGACAGGGTACTCCTACGAGCAGTACTTC. It is translated as CSAVRTGYSYEQYF.

The sample holds one count of this clonotype. A much larger clone is a single base away; this may be a read error. The chain couples TRBV7-2 to TRBJ1-2; the D is unclear. CDR1 SGHTA and CDR2 FQGNSA come from the germline V gene. This CDR3 is built from 14 residues. The V gene lost 7 bases and the J gene lost 3 bases, with 15 bases spanning the gap. The DNA for the CDR3 is TGTGCCAGCAACGGACGCTTGCTTGACTATGGCTACACCTTC. This gives the protein CASNGRLLDYGYTF. The variable domain in full, completed from reference TRBV7-2 and TRBJ1-2, reads GAGVSQSPSNKVTEKGKDVELRCDPISGHTALYWYRQSLGQGLEFLIYFQGNSAPDKSGLPSDRFSAERTGGSVSTLTIQRTQQEDSAVYLCASNGRLLDYGYTFGSGTRLTVV.

This clonotype was seen more than once but under ten times. J is TRBJ1-6 and V is TRBV6-1, with TRBD1 identical over 8 bases. The ends lost 2 bases at V and 9 bases at J; junction bases unmatched: 6. The CDR3 sequence is 15 residues long. Germline V gives CDR1 MNHNS, CDR2 SASEGT. The CDR3 protein is CASSEWGQVPSPLHF. Written as DNA, the CDR3 is TGTGCCAGCAGTGAATGGGGACAGGTACCTTCACCCCTCCACTTT.

For this clonotype: This may come from a read error, since a much larger clone is one base off. V gene TRBV11-2 combines with J gene TRBJ2-1; 8 nucleotides match TRBD1. V dropped 4 bases and J dropped 13; count of bases not matched to a gene: 15. Per germline, CDR1 SGHAT and CDR2 FQNNGV. The CDR3 is 15 amino acids. CDR3 amino acids: CASSSGQGLGNIQFF. The CDR3 bases are TGTGCCAGCAGCTCCGGACAGGGTTTGGGAAACATTCAGTTCTTC.

This clonotype has a count of ten or more. The V call is TRBV7-8, the J call TRBJ2-7, with 10 nucleotides matching TRBD2. After removal of 1 base from V and 1 base from J, the junction contained 4 bases not matched to a gene. The CDR3 runs to 16 residues. Looked up from germline, CDR1 is SGHVS and CDR2 is FQNEAQ. The CDR3 nucleotides are TGTGCCAGCAGCTTAGGGCTAGCGGGAGCTTCCTACGAGCAGTACTTC. Encoded protein: CASSLGLAGASYEQYF.

This clonotype came up many times. In DNA form, the CDR3 reads TGTGCCAGCAGACCCCCTGAAGCGGGAGGGGGCACCGGGGAGCTGTTTTTT. The encoded protein is CASRPPEAGGGTGELFF. V and J are TRBV12-3 or TRBV12-4 and TRBJ2-2, with 10 nucleotides matching TRBD2. The junction had 11 bases not matched to a gene; V was cut back by 6 bases and J by 4 bases. The CDR3 is 17 amino acids.

This clonotype was seen repeatedly, ten times or more. This chain joins TRBV28 and TRBJ2-7, with 8 bases identical to TRBD1. Germline V gives CDR1 MDHEN, CDR2 SYDVKM. The V gene end was trimmed by 10 bases and the J gene end by 2 bases; junction bases not matched to a gene: 13. The CDR3 has 15 amino acids. In DNA form, the CDR3 reads TGTGCCATCTCGCTCACACAGGGGGTGCCCTACGAGCAGTACTTC. This encodes CAISLTQGVPYEQYF.